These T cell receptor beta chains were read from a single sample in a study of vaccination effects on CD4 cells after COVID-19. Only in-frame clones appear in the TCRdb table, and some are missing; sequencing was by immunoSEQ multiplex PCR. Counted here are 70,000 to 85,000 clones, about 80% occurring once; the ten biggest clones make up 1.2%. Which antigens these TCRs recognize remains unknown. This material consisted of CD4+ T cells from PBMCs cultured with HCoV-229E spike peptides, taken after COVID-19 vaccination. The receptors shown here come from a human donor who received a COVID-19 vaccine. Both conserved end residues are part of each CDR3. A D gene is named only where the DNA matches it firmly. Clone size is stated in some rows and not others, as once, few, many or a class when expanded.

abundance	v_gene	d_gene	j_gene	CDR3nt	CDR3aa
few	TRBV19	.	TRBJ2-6	TGTGCCAGTAGTCCACACCACGACGTCCTGACTTTC	CASSPHHDVLTF
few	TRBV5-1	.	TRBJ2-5	TGCGCCAGCAGCACCCAGACACCCAGGGAGACCCAGTACTTC	CASSTQTPRETQYF
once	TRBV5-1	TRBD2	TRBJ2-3	TGCGCCAGCAGCCGCTACACTAGCGGGGGGGGCACAGATACGCAGTATTTT	CASSRYTSGGGTDTQYF
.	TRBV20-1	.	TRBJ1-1	TGCAGTGCTAGTCGAGACTGGAACACTGAAGCTTTCTTT	CSASRDWNTEAFF
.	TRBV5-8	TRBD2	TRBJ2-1	TGTGCCAGCAGCCTGGAAGGACTAGCGGGGGGGAGCTCCTACAATGAGCAGTTCTTC	CASSLEGLAGGSSYNEQFF
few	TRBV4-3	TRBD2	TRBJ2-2	TGCGCCAGCAGCCAGGGGACTAGCGGCACCGGGGAGCTGTTTTTT	CASSQGTSGTGELFF
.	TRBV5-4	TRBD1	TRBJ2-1	TGTGCCAGCAGCTCGGCTCTAACAGGGGGCGGTGAGCAGTTCTTC	CASSSALTGGGEQFF
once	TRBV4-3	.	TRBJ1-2	TGCGCCAGCAGCCAAGAGGAAAGCTATGGCTACACCTTC	CASSQEESYGYTF
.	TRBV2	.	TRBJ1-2	TGTGCCAGCAGTGTCGCAGGGGATCTTGGCTACACCTTC	CASSVAGDLGYTF
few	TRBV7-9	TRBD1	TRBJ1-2	TGTGCCAGCAGCTTAGCGGACAGGGAAGGCGGCTACACCTTC	CASSLADREGGYTF
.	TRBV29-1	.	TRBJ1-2	TGCAGCGTTGAAACCCTCGGGGCAGGGAATGGCTACACCTTC	CSVETLGAGNGYTF
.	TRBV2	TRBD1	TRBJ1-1	TGTGCCAGCACCGACAGGGGAAGGTGGACTGAAGCTTTCTTT	CASTDRGRWTEAFF
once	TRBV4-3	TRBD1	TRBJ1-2	TGCGCCAGCAGCCAGGACAGGGGGCAATATGGCTACACCTTC	CASSQDRGQYGYTF
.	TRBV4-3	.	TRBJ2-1	TGCGCCAGCAGCCAAGAGTTGGGCAATGAGCAGTTCTTC	CASSQELGNEQFF
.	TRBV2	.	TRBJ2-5	TGTGCCAGCAGCGACGGGGGTGGAAAAGAGACCCAGTACTTC	CASSDGGGKETQYF
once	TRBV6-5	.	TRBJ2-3	TGTGCCAGCAGTTCCACAGGACGGAATACGCAGTATTTT	CASSSTGRNTQYF
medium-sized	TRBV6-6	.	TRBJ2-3	TGTGCCAGCAGTTCGTTGGGAGGTGCAGATACGCAGTATTTT	CASSSLGGADTQYF
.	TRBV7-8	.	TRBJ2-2	TGTGCCAGCAGCCCTTGGACGGAGAACACCGGGGAGCTGTTTTTT	CASSPWTENTGELFF
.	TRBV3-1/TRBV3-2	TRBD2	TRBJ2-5	TGTGCCAGCAGCCAGGGGGGGGCTAGCGGGTCATTAGGGGAGACCCAGTACTTC	CASSQGGASGSLGETQYF
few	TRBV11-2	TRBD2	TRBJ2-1	TGTGCCAGCAGCTTCCAACGACTAGCTAACAATGAGCAGTTCTTC	CASSFQRLANNEQFF
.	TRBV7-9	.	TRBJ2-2	TGTGCCAGCAGATCAACCGGGACAACATCCACCGGGGAGCTGTTTTTT	CASRSTGTTSTGELFF
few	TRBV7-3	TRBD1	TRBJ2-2	TGTGCCAGCAGCTCCGGGACAGTCAACACCGGGGAGCTGTTTTTT	CASSSGTVNTGELFF
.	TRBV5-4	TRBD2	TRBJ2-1	TGTGCCAGCAGCCTGACGGGGGGGGGAAACAATGAGCAGTTCTTC	CASSLTGGGNNEQFF
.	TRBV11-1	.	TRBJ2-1	TGTGCCAGCAGCCAGAGACCCATGTCCTACAATGAGCAGTTCTTC	CASSQRPMSYNEQFF
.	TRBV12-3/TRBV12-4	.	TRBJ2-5	TGTGCCAGCAGACCCCGAGGGGTTGAGACCCAGTACTTC	CASRPRGVETQYF
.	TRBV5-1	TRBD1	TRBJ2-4	TGCGCCAGCAGCTGGGGACAGATAAACATTCAGTACTTC	CASSWGQINIQYF
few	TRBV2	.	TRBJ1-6	TGTGCCAGCAGGGGTAATTCACCCCTCCACTTT	CASRGNSPLHF
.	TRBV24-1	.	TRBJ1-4	TGTGCCACCAGTGATTCCACCGGGACGAGTGAAAAACTGTTTTTT	CATSDSTGTSEKLFF
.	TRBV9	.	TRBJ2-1	TGTGCCAGCAGCGTAGACTCAGGGAGAACAGGGTACAATGAGCAGTTCTTC	CASSVDSGRTGYNEQFF
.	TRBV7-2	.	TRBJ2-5	TGTGCCAGCAGCTACCTGGGACCTCCGGAGACCCAGTACTTC	CASSYLGPPETQYF